Listed below are T cell receptor beta chains from one sample, sequenced in a study of control samples from healthy donors and cancer patients. Some clones are missing from TCRdb's copy, which holds only in-frame ones; the method was immunoSEQ multiplex PCR. The table lists approximately 230,000 clones, around 80% of them singletons. Sequenced: PBMCs. Every receptor here comes from an older woman with lung cancer. Both conserved end residues are part of each CDR3. D genes are given only for firm matches. Size is omitted from some rows. Given values are once, few, many or a class for expanded clones.

cdr3_aa,cdr3_nt,j_call,clone_size,d_call,v_call
CASSPSPLLNQPQHF,TGTGCCAGCAGCCCCAGTCCCCTCCTAAATCAGCCCCAGCATTTT,TRBJ1-5,-,-,TRBV9
CASSFGDRNYGQYF,TGTGCCAGCAGCTTCGGGGACAGGAACTACGGGCAGTACTTC,TRBJ2-7,-,TRBD1,TRBV13
CASSPGQGNLDTQYF,TGTGCCAGCTCGCCGGGACAGGGGAATTTGGATACGCAGTATTTT,TRBJ2-3,few,TRBD1,TRBV18
CASSPNLRGKNIQYF,TGTGCCAGCAGTCCTAACCTAAGAGGGAAAAACATTCAGTACTTC,TRBJ2-4,-,-,TRBV27
CASIRQGGSTEAFF,TGTGCCAGTATCCGACAGGGTGGGAGCACTGAAGCTTTCTTT,TRBJ1-1,-,TRBD1,TRBV19
CASSPGLAGHEQYF,TGTGCCAGCAGCCCGGGACTAGCGGGCCACGAGCAGTACTTC,TRBJ2-7,-,TRBD2,TRBV7-3
CASSLGTSGGTDTQYF,TGTGCCAGCAGCTTGGGGACTAGCGGGGGGACAGATACGCAGTATTTT,TRBJ2-3,-,TRBD2,TRBV7-7
CASSIGENQPQHF,TGTGCCAGTAGTATAGGTGAGAATCAGCCCCAGCATTTT,TRBJ1-5,-,-,TRBV19
CAWTGNTGELFF,TGTGCCTGGACAGGGAACACCGGGGAGCTGTTTTTT,TRBJ2-2,-,-,TRBV30
CASSRKTGVGYEQYF,TGTGCCAGCAGCCGCAAGACAGGGGTGGGCTACGAGCAGTACTTC,TRBJ2-7,few,TRBD1,TRBV6-5
CSVEGLQGERTDTQYF,TGCAGCGTTGAAGGTTTACAGGGGGAGAGGACAGATACGCAGTATTTT,TRBJ2-3,-,TRBD1,TRBV29-1
CASSQGADTEAFF,TGTGCCAGTTCACAGGGGGCCGACACTGAAGCTTTCTTT,TRBJ1-1,-,TRBD1,TRBV19
CASRRDTNYGYTF,TGTGCCAGTAGACGGGACACCAACTATGGCTACACCTTC,TRBJ1-2,-,-,TRBV19
CASSQGWGTEAFF,TGTGCCAGCAGCCAAGGGTGGGGCACTGAAGCTTTCTTT,TRBJ1-1,-,-,TRBV3-1/TRBV3-2
CASSGVGQGAYYGYTF,TGTGCCAGCAGCGGGGTCGGACAGGGGGCTTACTATGGCTACACCTTC,TRBJ1-2,-,TRBD1,TRBV5-6
CASSSGGSYGYTF,TGTGCCAGCAGCTCGGGGGGGTCCTATGGCTACACCTTC,TRBJ1-2,once,-,TRBV7-3
CASRSGTASVQPQHF,TGTGCCAGCAGATCTGGGACGGCAAGCGTTCAGCCCCAGCATTTT,TRBJ1-5,-,-,TRBV28
CASSPSGPWRRNEQFF,TGCGCCAGCAGCCCTAGTGGGCCATGGCGGAGAAATGAGCAGTTCTTC,TRBJ2-1,-,-,TRBV4-1
CASSRELLSNQPQHF,TGTGCCAGCAGTCGGGAGCTTCTTAGCAATCAGCCCCAGCATTTT,TRBJ1-5,-,-,TRBV2
CASSWGRTYEQYF,TGTGCCAGCAGTTGGGGCAGAACCTACGAGCAGTACTTC,TRBJ2-7,few,-,TRBV27
CAEASGGAAGELFF,TGTGCGGAGGCCTCAGGGGGCGCCGCCGGGGAGCTGTTTTTT,TRBJ2-2,-,TRBD1,TRBV6-6
CASSRGTGGTGELFF,TGTGCCAGCAGCCGTGGGACAGGGGGGACCGGGGAGCTGTTTTTT,TRBJ2-2,-,TRBD1,TRBV7-3
CASSPRGTDTQYF,TGTGCCAGCAGCCCCAGGGGCACAGATACGCAGTATTTT,TRBJ2-3,once,-,TRBV3-1/TRBV3-2
CASSLGEVSGNTIYF,TGCGCCAGCAGCTTGGGCGAGGTCTCTGGAAACACCATATATTTT,TRBJ1-3,-,-,TRBV5-1
CASRDRGRTNEKLFF,TGTGCCAGCAGGGACAGGGGGCGGACTAATGAAAAACTGTTTTTT,TRBJ1-4,-,TRBD1,TRBV2
CAISESTEAPYKQFF,TGTGCCATCAGTGAGTCGACTGAGGCCCCCTATAAACAGTTCTTC,TRBJ2-1,once,-,TRBV10-3
CASTLGGLLTDTQYF,TGTGCCAGCACCCTCGGGGGACTCCTCACAGATACGCAGTATTTT,TRBJ2-3,few,-,TRBV28
CASSLDGGPQHF,TGTGCCAGCAGTCTCGACGGGGGGCCCCAGCATTTT,TRBJ1-5,few,-,TRBV6-6
CASRDSLEEKLFF,TGTGCCAGCCGGGACTCCCTGGAAGAAAAACTGTTTTTT,TRBJ1-4,-,-,TRBV6-6
CASSLVGAGGYRPTDTQYF,TGTGCCAGCAGCTTAGTCGGAGCGGGGGGCTATAGACCCACAGATACGCAGTATTTT,TRBJ2-3,-,TRBD2,TRBV7-2
CASSPFPLVSETQYF,TGCGCCAGCAGCCCCTTTCCACTAGTATCAGAGACCCAGTACTTC,TRBJ2-5,-,-,TRBV4-1
CASKLRGGTDTQYF,TGCGCCAGCAAGCTTAGGGGAGGCACAGATACGCAGTATTTT,TRBJ2-3,-,-,TRBV5-1
CAQGNQPQHF,TGTGCCCAAGGCAATCAGCCCCAGCATTTT,TRBJ1-5,-,-,TRBV21-1
CAWTIRGDSDTQYF,TGTGCCTGGACTATAAGGGGAGATTCAGATACGCAGTATTTT,TRBJ2-3,-,-,TRBV30
CASSIVGQGNNEQFF,TGTGCCAGTAGTATAGTTGGACAGGGAAACAATGAGCAGTTCTTC,TRBJ2-1,-,TRBD1,TRBV19
CASRQGRSPLHF,TGTGCCAGCAGGCAGGGGAGGTCACCCCTCCACTTT,TRBJ1-6,-,-,TRBV3-1/TRBV3-2
CASSEMGSTDTQYF,TGTGCCAGTAGTGAGATGGGGAGCACAGATACGCAGTATTTT,TRBJ2-3,-,-,TRBV19
CASSSGAVQNTEAFF,TGCGCCAGCAGCTCCGGGGCAGTCCAGAACACTGAAGCTTTCTTT,TRBJ1-1,-,-,TRBV5-1
CAWSVLGTGAYNEQFF,TGTGCCTGGAGTGTACTCGGGACAGGGGCCTACAATGAGCAGTTCTTC,TRBJ2-1,-,TRBD1,TRBV30
CASSRGGTGNQPQHF,TGTGCCAGTAGTCGAGGGGGGACAGGCAATCAGCCCCAGCATTTT,TRBJ1-5,once,TRBD1,TRBV19
CASSLGGGAGANVLTF,TGCGCCAGCAGCTTGGGGGGAGGTGCTGGGGCCAACGTCCTGACTTTC,TRBJ2-6,-,-,TRBV5-1
CASSLAGGPVGEQFF,TGCGCCAGTAGTTTAGCGGGGGGGCCTGTGGGTGAGCAGTTCTTC,TRBJ2-1,-,TRBD2,TRBV5-1
CASSPPGQGAYGYTF,TGTGCCAGCTCACCACCCGGACAGGGGGCGTACGGCTACACCTTC,TRBJ1-2,-,TRBD1,TRBV18
CASSQGVVETQYF,TGTGCCAGCAGCCAGGGGGTGGTGGAGACCCAGTACTTC,TRBJ2-5,-,TRBD1,TRBV11-2
CAWSVTGGLETQYF,TGTGCCTGGAGTGTAACGGGAGGGTTGGAGACCCAGTACTTC,TRBJ2-5,-,TRBD2,TRBV30
CASSLDRITSYEQYF,TGTGCCAGCAGTTTGGACAGAATTACCTCCTACGAGCAGTACTTC,TRBJ2-7,-,-,TRBV27
CASSTLGQGMNTEAFF,TGCGCCAGCAGCACCTTGGGACAGGGGATGAACACTGAAGCTTTCTTT,TRBJ1-1,-,TRBD1,TRBV5-1
CSVVKNTEAFF,TGCAGCGTTGTGAAGAACACTGAAGCTTTCTTT,TRBJ1-1,-,-,TRBV29-1